Below, one T cell receptor (beta chain) is given with its context. Germline CDR1 and CDR2: MDHEN and SYDVKM. Trimming removed 4 bases from V and 1 base from J, with 10 bases in between. This CDR3 is 14 amino acids long. The record originates from a study of T cell changes during pregnancy in multiple sclerosis. This table comes from immunoSEQ multiplex PCR, and its TCRdb copy is limited to in-frame clones, with some not included. The sample comprises under 100,000 clones, 90% to 95% of which are singletons, and roughly 1.2% rests with the top ten. The receptor's source is a female donor with multiple sclerosis, enrolled in a pregnancy study. Source: peripheral blood, taken in the second trimester of pregnancy. This sequence joins TRBV28 and TRBJ1-1; TRBD1 might be the D (5 bases). CDR3 sequence (DNA): TGTGCCAGCAGTTCCCCCGACAGGAACACTGAAGCTTTCTTT. Translation: CASSSPDRNTEAFF.